Detailed here is one T cell receptor (beta chain). The sample belongs to a study of blood T cell repertoires in COVID-19. Study background: Sites in the United States, Italy and Spain provided acute and convalescent COVID-19 samples. PBMCs, B-cell-depleted T cells, or T cells were the source of the cDNA or gDNA that made up the material.

V lost 1 base to trimming and J lost 5 bases, with 14 bases between them. The CDR3 loop spans 15 amino acids. From germline, CDR1 is LGHNA and CDR2 YSLEER. How the authors handled the data: Amplification of reference gene primers was used by the study to estimate nucleated cell counts. Assay: immunoSEQ multiplex PCR; the TCRdb copy retains only in-frame clones and omits some. V, J and clone size derive from that table, while D and trimming were established from the DNA sequence. The data hold about 350,000 clones, with approximately 89% observed a single time. The sequence came from a woman aged 18-29 years who had recovered from COVID-19. The source material was peripheral blood. The genes are TRBV4-3 and TRBJ1-2; maybe TRBD1 (5 bases). The CDR3 region has the DNA TGCGCCAGCAGCCAAGGGGAAGGGGTGCGGTATGGCTACACCTTC. Translated: CASSQGEGVRYGYTF.